The present T cell receptor beta chain was sequenced within a study of blood T cell repertoires in COVID-19. Enrollees, about 18 to 90 years old, lived in 24 US areas. Participants had their cohort set by participant-reported clinical history. Cohort 3 donors counted as recovered after two negative PCRs, clearance, or resolved symptoms. The authors' processing: Estimated nucleated cell counts came from reference gene primer amplification. The protocol was immunoSEQ multiplex PCR, while the TCRdb copy is restricted to in-frame clones and leaves out a portion. The V and J calls and clone size are taken from that table; D and trimming were inferred from the DNA. The sample shows fewer than 300,000 clones, roughly 85% of them seen only once. The germline V gene encodes CDR1 SSHAT and CDR2 FNYEAQ (reference sequence). The CDR3 has 19 amino acids. V was clipped by 5 bases and J by 3 bases; unmatched bases: 17.

This chain joins TRBV7-7 and TRBJ1-1; 11 bases fit TRBD1. This sequence originates from a woman aged 45 to 65 who had recovered from COVID-19. Input material: PBMCs or T cells enriched from blood (not recorded which). The CDR3 loop reads CASSTRPDRDRGRDTEAFF. The DNA of the CDR3 is TGTGCCAGCAGCACCAGACCTGACCGGGACAGGGGGAGGGACACTGAAGCTTTCTTT.